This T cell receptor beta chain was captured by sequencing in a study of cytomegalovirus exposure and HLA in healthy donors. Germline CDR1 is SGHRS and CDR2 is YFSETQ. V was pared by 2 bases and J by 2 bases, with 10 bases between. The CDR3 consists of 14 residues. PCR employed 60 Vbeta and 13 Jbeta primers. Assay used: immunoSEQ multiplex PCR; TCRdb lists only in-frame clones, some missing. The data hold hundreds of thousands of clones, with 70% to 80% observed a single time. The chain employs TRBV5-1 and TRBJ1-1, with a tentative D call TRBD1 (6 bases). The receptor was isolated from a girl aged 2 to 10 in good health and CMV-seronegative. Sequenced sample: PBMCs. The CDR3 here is CASSFVRGNTEAFF. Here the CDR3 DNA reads TGCGCCAGCAGCTTTGTCAGGGGAAACACTGAAGCTTTCTTT.